The 17 T cell receptor beta chains in this list originate from one sample, sequenced in a study of blood T cells in healthy people across ages. It was with a sample-barcoded 5' primer and a J-beta primer mix that a second PCR of roughly 6 to 12 cycles was run. TCRdb ran MiXCR on the 5' RACE reads and lists one entry per CDR3 protein. The table has 1,300,000 or so distinct CDR3 sequences, 55% to 75% seen once. Sequencing was carried out using blood. These TCRs come from a man younger than 30 in good health.

The genes are TRBV29-1 and TRBJ1-2; D not certain. CDR3 length: 13 residues. CDR1 SQVTM and CDR2 ANQGSEA come from the germline V gene. Trimming removed 4 bases from V and 12 bases from J, with 21 bases in between. Here the CDR3 DNA reads TGCAGCGTTGGGTCCCCAGGAAGGGTCTTAAACACCTTC. Translation gives CSVGSPGRVLNTF.

The rearrangement joins TRBV20-1 to TRBJ2-7, with 8 positions matching TRBD2. The CDR3 runs 13 residues. Germline assignment: CDR1 DFQATT and CDR2 SNEGSKA (reference sequence). The V segment lost 3 bases and the J segment 4 bases; nucleotides outside the gene matches: 5. CDR3 nucleotides: TGCAGTGCTAGGAACCCGGGAGGGTACGAGCAGTACTTC. This gives the protein CSARNPGGYEQYF.

This clonotype was recorded a few times. V gene TRBV7-2 combines with J gene TRBJ2-7; 7 positions match TRBD1. The CDR3 is 16 residues long. After removal of 5 bases from V and 2 bases from J, the junction contained 12 bases not matched to a gene. Germline CDR1 reads SGHTA; CDR2 reads FQGNSA. Here the CDR3 reads CASSADPGTATYEQYF. In nucleotides, the CDR3 is TGTGCCAGCAGCGCCGATCCCGGGACAGCCACCTACGAGCAGTACTTC.

The chain employs TRBV11-2 and TRBJ2-1; maybe TRBD2 (7 bases). CDR3 length equals 14 residues. CDR1 and CDR2 from the germline V gene are SGHAT and FQNNGV. V gave up 3 bases and J gave up 9 bases, with 15 bases separating them. This chain's CDR3 is CASSFSERGGEQFF. In DNA, the CDR3 is TGTGCCAGCAGCTTCAGTGAGAGGGGGGGTGAGCAGTTCTTC.

This chain joins TRBV4-1 and TRBJ2-2; no reliable D call. V lost 5 bases to trimming and J lost 0 bases, with 19 bases between them. Looked up from germline, CDR1 is MGHRA and CDR2 is YSYEKL. The CDR3 spans 18 residues. Here the CDR3 DNA reads TGCGCCAGCAGCTCTACGACCTTACACCAGACGAACACCGGGGAGCTGTTTTTT. Protein product: CASSSTTLHQTNTGELFF.

V is TRBV6-2 or TRBV6-3 and J is TRBJ2-2; TRBD2 agrees at 13 bases. Germline loops: CDR1 MNHEY, CDR2 SVGEGT. This CDR3 contains 18 residues. V gave up 5 bases and J gave up 0 bases; unmatched junction bases: 6. The CDR3 DNA sequence: TGTGCCAGCAGTCCAGGACTAGCGGGGGAGACGAACACCGGGGAGCTGTTTTTT. Its protein is CASSPGLAGETNTGELFF.

This sequence joins TRBV9 and TRBJ2-7; a weak D match, TRBD1 (6 bases). Trimming shortened V by 6 bases and J by 0 bases, and 13 bases separated the two germline ends. CDR3 length: 14 amino acids. Germline assignment: CDR1 SGDLS and CDR2 YYNGEE. The CDR3 region is CASNSHRDSYEQYF. CDR3 nucleotides: TGTGCCAGCAACTCGCACAGGGACTCCTACGAGCAGTACTTC. The full variable domain, its missing parts supplied by reference TRBV9 and TRBJ2-7, is DSGVTQTPKHLITATGQRVTLRCSPRSGDLSVYWYQQSLDQGLQFLIQYYNGEERAKGNILERFSAQQFPDLHSELNLSSLELGDSALYFCASNSHRDSYEQYFGPGTRLTVT.

The chain carries TRBV11-2 and TRBJ2-3; TRBD2 agrees at 8 bases. V was clipped by 3 bases and J by 3 bases; unmatched bases: 5. CDR3 length equals 15 residues. Germline loops: CDR1 SGHAT, CDR2 FQNNGV. The CDR3 protein is CASSLERGPTDTQYF. CDR3 DNA: TGTGCCAGCAGCTTGGAGCGGGGGCCTACAGATACGCAGTATTTT.

This clonotype was seen a handful of times. The chain carries TRBV20-1 and TRBJ2-3, with TRBD2 matching over 11 bases. CDR3 length: 16 amino acids. Per the germline V gene, CDR1 is DFQATT and CDR2 is SNEGSKA (reference sequence). Trimming cost V 2 bases and J 11 bases; bases outside gene matches: 15. CDR3 bases: TGCAGTGCTAGATTCTCCCCTAGCGGGGGGTCGGAGTGGCAGTATTTT. It codes for CSARFSPSGGSEWQYF.

This clonotype was seen a handful of times. CDR3 nucleotides: TGTGCCAGCAGTCTGCGGACAGGGGGGGGTTACTATAATTCACCCCTCCACTTT. Protein: CASSLRTGGGYYNSPLHF. The chain employs TRBV28 and TRBJ1-6; 10 bases fit TRBD1. CDR3 length: 18 amino acids. The V gene's germline CDR1 is MDHEN and CDR2 SYDVKM. V dropped 5 bases and J dropped 3; count of bases not matched to a gene: 10.

V is TRBV5-1 and J is TRBJ2-3; unclear D gene. V lost 0 bases and J lost 6, with 14 bases in between. The CDR3 extends over 15 amino acids. Germline V CDR1 and CDR2: SGHRS, YFSETQ. The CDR3 spells CASSLVAVVADTQYF. CDR3 nucleotide sequence: TGCGCCAGCAGCTTGGTTGCTGTGGTGGCGGATACGCAGTATTTT.

This clonotype was found a few times. The CDR3 nucleotides read TGTGCCAGCACCATATCGGGTGGCGACGAGCAGTACTTC. It specifies CASTISGGDEQYF. This sequence joins TRBV27 and TRBJ2-5; D remains unclear. The end of the DNA fits TRBJ2-7 better, so the J call may be wrong. The germline CDR1 and CDR2 sequences are MNHEY and SMNVEV (reference sequence). CDR3 size: 13 residues.

The chain joins TRBV7-9 to TRBJ2-4; D might be TRBD1 (5 bases). V lost 4 bases, J lost 5 bases, and 9 bases lay in between. This CDR3 is built from 13 residues. CDR1 is SEHNR, CDR2 FQNEAQ, per germline (reference sequence). In nucleotides, the CDR3 is TGTGCCAGCAGCTCGACAGATCAAAACATTCAGTACTTC. Translated: CASSSTDQNIQYF. The variable domain in full, with the rest retrieved from reference TRBV7-9 and TRBJ2-4, is DTGVSQNPRHKITKRGQNVTFRCDPISEHNRLYWYRQTLGQGPEFLTYFQNEAQLEKSRLLSDRFSAERPKGSFSTLEIQRTEQGDSAMYLCASSSTDQNIQYFGAGTRLSVL.

The chain couples TRBV29-1 to TRBJ2-1; D gene ambiguous. The V gene's germline CDR1 is SQVTM and CDR2 ANQGSEA. The ends were cut back, 3 bases at V and 3 bases at J, with 12 bases in the middle. The CDR3 runs to 14 residues. The CDR3 spells CSVEESGFYNEQFF. CDR3 in DNA: TGCAGCGTTGAGGAATCAGGATTCTACAATGAGCAGTTCTTC.

The V and J genes are TRBV27 and TRBJ1-2; D is unresolved. CDR3 length: 14 residues. CDR1 is MNHEY, CDR2 SMNVEV, per germline (reference sequence). Trimming shortened V by 6 bases and J by 1 base, and 12 bases separated the two germline ends. This chain's CDR3 is CASSVGRDNYGYTF. The CDR3 region has the DNA TGTGCCAGCAGCGTAGGCCGAGATAACTATGGCTACACCTTC.

The chain recombines TRBV5-5 with TRBJ2-1; D is unclear. In germline, CDR1 is SGHKS, CDR2 YYEKEE (reference sequence). V was cut by 4 bases and J by 5 bases, with 19 bases left in between. This CDR3 comprises 16 residues. The CDR3: CASSQRLAVTNNEQFF. CDR3 sequence (DNA): TGTGCCAGCAGCCAACGACTCGCGGTAACTAACAATGAGCAGTTCTTC.

This clonotype has more than one count but fewer than ten. For the CDR3, the DNA is TGTGCCAGCAGCTTAGGCCCCCCGTACTCTGGGGCCAACGTCCTGACTTTC. Protein product: CASSLGPPYSGANVLTF. The chain links TRBV13 to TRBJ2-6; D ambiguous. The length of the CDR3 is 17 residues. The germline V gene encodes CDR1 PRHDT and CDR2 FYEKMQ (reference sequence). V shed 0 bases and J shed 0 bases, with 9 bases lying between them. Complete variable domain (other parts from reference TRBV13 and TRBJ2-6): AAGVIQSPRHLIKEKRETATLKCYPIPRHDTVYWYQQGPGQDPQFLISFYEKMQSDKGSIPDRFSAQQFSDYHSELNMSSLELGDSALYFCASSLGPPYSGANVLTFGAGSRLTVL.